Described below is a single T cell receptor (beta chain) sequence and its context. Its antigen is still unknown. The gene symbols are mouse symbols. From the germline J gene comes the end of the CDR3, since the read stops 1 residue before it. The data were taken from a study of tissue T cells after allogeneic stem cell transplantation. The ends were cut back, 2 bases at V and 0 bases at J, with 8 bases in the middle. CDR1 is LGHNA, CDR2 YSYQKL, per germline. The CDR3 contains 15 residues. Whole-study findings and limits: Within patients, tissue anatomy strongly shaped TCR repertoire composition. Motif-based clustering found tissue-specific repertoire signatures shared across patients, though few clones were shared.

Here immunoSEQ multiplex PCR was the method, and the copy in TCRdb shows in-frame clones only, minus some. This sample has about 50,000 clones, with around 69% found just once. The clonotype comes from a pool of C57BL/6 mice in good health. The chain carries TRBV2 and TRBJ1-5, with D tentatively TRBD1 (6 bases). The source material was sorted cells pooled from one or two spleens. The DNA read from the CDR3 is TGTGCCAGCAGCCAATTCAGGGGTAACAACCAGGCTCCGCTT. Translation: CASSQFRGNNQAPL. The whole CDR3 protein is CASSQFRGNNQAPLF.